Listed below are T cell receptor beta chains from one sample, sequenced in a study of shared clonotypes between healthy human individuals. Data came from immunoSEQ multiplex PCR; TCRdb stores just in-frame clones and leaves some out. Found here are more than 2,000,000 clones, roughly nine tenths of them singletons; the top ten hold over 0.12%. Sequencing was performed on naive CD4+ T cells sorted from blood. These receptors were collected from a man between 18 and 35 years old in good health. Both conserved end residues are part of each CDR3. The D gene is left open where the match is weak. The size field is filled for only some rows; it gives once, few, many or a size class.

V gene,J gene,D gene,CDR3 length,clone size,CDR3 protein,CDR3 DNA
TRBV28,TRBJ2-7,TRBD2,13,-,CASSFSGGYEQYF,TGTGCCAGCAGTTTTAGCGGGGGGTACGAGCAGTACTTC
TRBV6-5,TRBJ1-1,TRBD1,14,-,CASSRGREITEAFF,TGTGCCAGCAGCAGGGGGCGTGAAATCACTGAAGCTTTCTTT
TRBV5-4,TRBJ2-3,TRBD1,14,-,CASSLSTGRDTQYF,TGTGCCAGCAGCTTATCGACAGGGAGAGATACGCAGTATTTT
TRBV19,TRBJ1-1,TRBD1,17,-,CASSILDRGLLNTEAFF,TGTGCCAGTAGTATCCTGGACAGGGGGCTATTGAACACTGAAGCTTTCTTT
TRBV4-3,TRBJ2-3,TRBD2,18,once,CASSQDRGLAGGVDTQYF,TGCGCCAGCAGCCAAGATCGTGGACTAGCGGGAGGTGTGGATACGCAGTATTTT
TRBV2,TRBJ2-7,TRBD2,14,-,CASSERGGLYEQYF,TGTGCCAGCAGTGAGCGCGGGGGTCTGTACGAGCAGTACTTC
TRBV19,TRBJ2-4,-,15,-,CASSTGARVKNIQYF,TGTGCCAGTAGCACAGGAGCCAGGGTAAAGAACATTCAGTACTTC
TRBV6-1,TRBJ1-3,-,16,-,CASSEPVWGGGNTIYF,TGTGCCAGCAGTGAACCCGTTTGGGGGGGCGGAAACACCATATATTTT
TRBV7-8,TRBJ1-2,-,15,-,CASSPRTDEGQGYTF,TGTGCCAGCAGCCCGAGGACGGATGAGGGGCAGGGCTACACCTTC
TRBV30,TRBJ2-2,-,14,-,CAWSVQKGDGELFF,TGTGCCTGGAGTGTACAAAAAGGGGACGGGGAGCTGTTTTTT
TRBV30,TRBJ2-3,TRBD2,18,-,CAWSQGSVAGGIRDTQYF,TGTGCCTGGAGTCAGGGTAGCGTTGCGGGAGGGATACGAGATACGCAGTATTTT
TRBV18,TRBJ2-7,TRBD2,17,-,CASSPQAGGTFSYEQYF,TGTGCCAGCTCACCTCAGGCGGGAGGGACCTTCTCCTACGAGCAGTACTTC
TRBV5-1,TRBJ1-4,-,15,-,CASTTTGTKGEKLFF,TGCGCCAGCACGACTACGGGAACCAAGGGGGAAAAACTGTTTTTT
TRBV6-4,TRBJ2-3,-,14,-,CASSDTLGTDTQYF,TGTGCCAGCAGTGACACGCTGGGGACAGATACGCAGTATTTT
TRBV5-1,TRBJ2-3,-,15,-,CASSYGQTSTDTQYF,TGCGCCAGCAGCTATGGACAGACTTCCACAGATACGCAGTATTTT
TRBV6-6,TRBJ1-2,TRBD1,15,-,CASTRGTGTIGGYTF,TGTGCCAGCACTCGGGGGACAGGGACTATTGGTGGCTACACCTTC
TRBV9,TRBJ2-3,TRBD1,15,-,CASSGDRGRTDTQYF,TGTGCCAGCAGCGGGGACAGGGGGCGCACAGATACGCAGTATTTT
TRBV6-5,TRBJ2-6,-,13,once,CATLFSGANVLTF,TGTGCCACCTTATTCTCTGGGGCCAACGTCCTGACTTTC
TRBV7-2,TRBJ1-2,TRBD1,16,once,CASSSSGGARDYGYTF,TGTGCCAGCAGCTCGTCAGGGGGCGCCCGGGACTATGGCTACACCTTC
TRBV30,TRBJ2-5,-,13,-,CAWKRTVQETQYF,TGTGCCTGGAAAAGAACAGTCCAAGAGACCCAGTACTTC
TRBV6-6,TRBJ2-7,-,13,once,CASSQGVTYEQYF,TGTGCCAGCAGTCAAGGGGTTACCTACGAGCAGTACTTC
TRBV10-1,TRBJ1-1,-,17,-,CASSESRGGRPNTEAFF,TGCGCCAGCAGTGAGTCGAGGGGGGGCAGGCCGAACACTGAAGCTTTCTTT
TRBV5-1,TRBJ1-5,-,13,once,CASSPIHGEPQHF,TGCGCCAGCAGCCCCATCCATGGAGAGCCCCAGCATTTT
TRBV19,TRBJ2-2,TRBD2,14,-,CASRSRGSAGELFF,TGTGCCAGTAGAAGTCGCGGGAGTGCCGGGGAGCTGTTTTTT
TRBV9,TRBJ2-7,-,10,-,CASTTYEQYF,TGTGCCAGTACCACCTACGAGCAGTACTTC
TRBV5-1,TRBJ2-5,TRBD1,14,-,CASSMTGAGETQYF,TGCGCCAGCAGCATGACAGGGGCCGGAGAGACCCAGTACTTC
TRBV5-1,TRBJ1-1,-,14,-,CASSAGAPNTEAFF,TGCGCCAGCAGCGCAGGGGCCCCAAACACTGAAGCTTTCTTT
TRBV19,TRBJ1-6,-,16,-,CASSMIGQLPFSPLHF,TGTGCCAGTAGTATGATCGGACAGCTACCCTTCTCACCCCTCCACTTT
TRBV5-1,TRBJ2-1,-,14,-,CASSLEAGYNEQFF,TGCGCCAGCAGCTTGGAGGCGGGCTACAATGAGCAGTTCTTC
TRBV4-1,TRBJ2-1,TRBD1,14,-,CASSHGDRGNEQFF,TGCGCCAGCAGCCATGGGGACAGGGGGAATGAGCAGTTCTTC
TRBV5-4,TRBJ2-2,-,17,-,CASSLIGVGGHTGELFF,TGTGCCAGCAGCTTAATAGGAGTTGGGGGACACACCGGGGAGCTGTTTTTT
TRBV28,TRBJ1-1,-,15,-,CASSSGARDHTEAFF,TGTGCCAGCAGTAGCGGGGCCAGGGATCACACTGAAGCTTTCTTT
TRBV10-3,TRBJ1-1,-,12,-,CASASGNTEAFF,TGTGCCAGCGCCTCAGGGAACACTGAAGCTTTCTTT
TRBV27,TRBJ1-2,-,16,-,CASSPGRWMGNYGYTF,TGTGCCAGCAGTCCAGGACGGTGGATGGGTAACTATGGCTACACCTTC
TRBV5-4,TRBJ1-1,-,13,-,CASSLEENTEAFF,TGTGCCAGCAGCTTGGAAGAGAACACTGAAGCTTTCTTT
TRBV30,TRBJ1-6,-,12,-,CAWNRQYSPLHF,TGTGCCTGGAACAGGCAATATTCACCCCTCCACTTT
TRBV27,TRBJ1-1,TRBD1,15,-,CASSLFPGGRTEAFF,TGTGCCAGCAGTTTATTTCCAGGGGGTAGAACTGAAGCTTTCTTT
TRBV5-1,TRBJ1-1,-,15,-,CASSLDGWGGTEAFF,TGCGCCAGCAGCTTGGACGGCTGGGGCGGCACTGAAGCTTTCTTT
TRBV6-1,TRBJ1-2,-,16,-,CASSEALWGGYYGYTF,TGTGCCAGCAGTGAAGCGCTATGGGGGGGATACTATGGCTACACCTTC
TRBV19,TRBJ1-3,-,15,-,CASSPPVPSGNTIYF,TGTGCCAGTAGTCCTCCGGTTCCCTCTGGAAACACCATATATTTT
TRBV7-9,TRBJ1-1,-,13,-,CASSPKQNTEAFF,TGTGCCAGCAGCCCAAAACAGAACACTGAAGCTTTCTTT
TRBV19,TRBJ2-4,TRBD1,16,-,CASRTGQGETKNIQYF,TGTGCCAGTAGGACGGGACAGGGCGAAACCAAAAACATTCAGTACTTC
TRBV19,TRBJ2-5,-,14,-,CASSRTDLQETQYF,TGTGCCAGTAGCCGAACAGACTTACAAGAGACCCAGTACTTC
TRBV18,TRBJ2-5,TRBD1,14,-,CASSLSGGVETQYF,TGTGCCAGCTCACTCTCAGGGGGCGTTGAGACCCAGTACTTC